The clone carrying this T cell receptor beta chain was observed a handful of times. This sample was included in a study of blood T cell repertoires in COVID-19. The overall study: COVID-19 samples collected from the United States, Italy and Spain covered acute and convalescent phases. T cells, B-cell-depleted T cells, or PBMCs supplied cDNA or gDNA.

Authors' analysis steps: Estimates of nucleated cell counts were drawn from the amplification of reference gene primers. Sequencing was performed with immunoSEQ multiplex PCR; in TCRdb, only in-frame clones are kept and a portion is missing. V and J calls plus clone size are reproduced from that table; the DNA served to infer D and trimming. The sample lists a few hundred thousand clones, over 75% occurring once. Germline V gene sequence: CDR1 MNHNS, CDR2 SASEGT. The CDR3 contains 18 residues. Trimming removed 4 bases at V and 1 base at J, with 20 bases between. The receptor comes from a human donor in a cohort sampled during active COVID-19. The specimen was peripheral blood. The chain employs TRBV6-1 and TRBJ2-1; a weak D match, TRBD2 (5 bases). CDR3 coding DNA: TGTGCCAGCAGTGGAGGCGCGGTGGCGAGGACTTCCTACAATGAGCAGTTCTTC. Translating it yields CASSGGAVARTSYNEQFF.